The present T cell receptor beta chain was sequenced within a study of T cell responses to AZD1222 COVID-19 vaccine. Germline V gives CDR1 MGHRA, CDR2 YSYEKL. Trimming cost V 5 bases and J 5 bases; bases outside gene matches: 11. The CDR3 has 15 amino acids. Assay used: immunoSEQ multiplex PCR; TCRdb lists only in-frame clones, some missing. The repertoire consists of approximately 89,000 clones, with about nine tenths occurring once and the leading ten covering under 14%. As for this clone: The target antigen is unknown.

Findings and limits, study-wide: Clonal diversity was possibly underestimated; the donors were predominantly white British and more often female. No day 14 peak samples; only post-peak repertoires were characterized. Just a handful of AZD1222 recipients were seropositive at baseline. At 160-218 and 743-854, vaccine-associated CD4 TCRs were dominant, and they spanned spike.

The chain couples TRBV4-1 to TRBJ1-1; 7 bases match TRBD1. The receptor was isolated from an adult who received the AZD1222 COVID-19 vaccine. The specimen comprised peripheral blood, sampled 28 days after the second AZD1222 dose. This CDR3 is CASSEQNRGLTEAFF. The CDR3 bases are TGCGCCAGCAGCGAGCAAAACAGGGGACTTACTGAAGCTTTCTTT.